The 18 T cell receptor beta chains below were found in one sample sequenced in a study of T cell responses to AZD1222 COVID-19 vaccine. Sequencing was performed with immunoSEQ multiplex PCR; in TCRdb, only in-frame clones are kept and a portion is missing. The repertoire holds 110,000 or so clones, with roughly 86% as singletons. The sample was peripheral blood, taken 28 days after the second AZD1222 dose. These receptors all stem from an adult who received the AZD1222 COVID-19 vaccine.

The rearrangement links TRBV11-2 to TRBJ2-1; no clear D gene. This CDR3 has 15 residues. Germline CDR1 is SGHAT and CDR2 is FQNNGV. The V gene lost 1 base and the J gene lost 2 bases, with 9 bases spanning the gap. In DNA, the CDR3 is TGTGCCAGCAGCTTAGGCAGACTCCCCTACAATGAGCAGTTCTTC. Translation gives CASSLGRLPYNEQFF.

V usage is TRBV5-4 and J usage is TRBJ1-4; D ambiguous. The CDR3 covers 12 residues. From germline, CDR1 is SGHNT and CDR2 YYREEE (reference sequence). V gave up 0 bases and J gave up 7 bases, with 4 bases separating them. This CDR3 reads CASSLDGEKLFF. The CDR3 bases are TGTGCCAGCAGCTTGGACGGTGAAAAACTGTTTTTT.

CDR3 sequence: CASSLSGTSAQETQYF. DNA for the CDR3: TGTGCCAGCAGTTTATCAGGGACTAGCGCTCAAGAGACCCAGTACTTC. This chain connects TRBV27 to TRBJ2-5; 10 bases are a match to TRBD2. The CDR3 totals 16 residues. J lost 2 bases, V lost 0 bases, and 3 bases had no gene match. The V gene's germline CDR1 is MNHEY and CDR2 SMNVEV (reference sequence).

This sequence joins TRBV6-2 or TRBV6-3 and TRBJ1-1, with D maybe TRBD1 (5 bases). There are 18 residues in the CDR3. The V gene's germline CDR1 is MNHEY and CDR2 SVGEGT. V lost 0 bases to trimming and J lost 3 bases, with 20 bases between them. CDR3 sequence (DNA): TGTGCCAGCAGTTACTCGGCCATACAGGATTCGGTGGACACTGAAGCTTTCTTT. It encodes CASSYSAIQDSVDTEAFF.

The rearrangement links TRBV2 to TRBJ1-5; D remains ambiguous. Deletions cut 6 bases from V and 0 bases from J, with 12 bases between. Per germline, CDR1 SNHLY and CDR2 FYNNEI. The CDR3 runs to 15 residues. The CDR3 here is CASRATVNSNQPQHF. CDR3 nucleotides: TGTGCCAGCAGGGCAACAGTTAATAGCAATCAGCCCCAGCATTTT. The full variable domain, with the rest looked up from reference TRBV2 and TRBJ1-5, is EPEVTQTPSHQVTQMGQEVILRCVPISNHLYFYWYRQILGQKVEFLVSFYNNEISEKSEIFDDQFSVERPDGSNFTLKIRSTKLEDSAMYFCASRATVNSNQPQHFGDGTRLSIL.

The rearrangement joins TRBV10-3 to TRBJ2-5; unclear D gene. Germline V CDR1 and CDR2: ENHRY, SYGVKD. The CDR3 spans 13 residues. The ends were cut back, 0 bases at V and 5 bases at J, with 7 bases in the middle. The DNA for the CDR3 is TGTGCCATCAGTGAGTCAAGGGTTGAGACCCAGTACTTC. Translating gives CAISESRVETQYF.

The chain recombines TRBV6-2 or TRBV6-3 with TRBJ2-5, with 7 nucleotides matching TRBD1. Germline V CDR1 and CDR2: MNHEY, SVGEGT. V was clipped by 4 bases and J by 5 bases; unmatched bases: 4. The CDR3 runs 13 residues. The CDR3 nucleotides read TGTGCCAGCAGTTGGGACAGACGGGAGACCCAGTACTTC. Translated: CASSWDRRETQYF.

The chain links TRBV12-5 to TRBJ2-1, with 7 bases that match TRBD2. This CDR3 has 14 amino acids. CDR1 LGHNT and CDR2 FRNRAP come from the germline V gene. V shed 8 bases and J 4 bases; nucleotides not matched to a gene: 8. CDR3 protein: CASSPSGKYNEQFF. In nucleotides, the CDR3 is TGTGCTAGTAGCCCAAGCGGGAAATACAATGAGCAGTTCTTC.

The rearrangement joins TRBV30 to TRBJ2-5; 10 nucleotides align to TRBD1. The CDR3 is 16 residues long. Per the germline V gene, CDR1 is GTSNPN and CDR2 is SVGIG (reference sequence). J gave up 5 bases and V 1 base, and 10 bases lay outside the gene matches. Here the CDR3 DNA reads TGTGCCTGGAGTGGAGGCCGGGACAGGGGCCCCGAGACCCAGTACTTC. Encoded protein: CAWSGGRDRGPETQYF.

This clone was detected once. The genes are TRBV29-1 and TRBJ2-5; D tentatively reads TRBD1 or TRBD2 (5 bases each). The CDR3 contains 12 residues. Germline lookup yields CDR1 SQVTM and CDR2 ANQGSEA. V was pared by 6 bases and J by 5 bases, with 13 bases between. CDR3 in amino acids: CSVGASAETQYF. The CDR3 nucleotides are TGCAGCGTCGGGGCTTCCGCCGAGACCCAGTACTTC.

V gene TRBV9 combines with J gene TRBJ2-7; perhaps TRBD2 as D (5 bases). The V end was cut by 0 bases, the J end by 1 base, with 11 bases between. CDR1 and CDR2 from the germline V gene are SGDLS and YYNGEE. The CDR3 loop spans 15 amino acids. CDR3 in amino acids: CASSVVGDSSYEQYF. Written as DNA, the CDR3 is TGTGCCAGCAGCGTAGTCGGGGATAGTTCCTACGAGCAGTACTTC.

This sequence joins TRBV28 and TRBJ2-4; D is unclear. V dropped 7 bases and J dropped 2 bases, with 9 bases sitting between them. Germline CDR1 and CDR2: MDHEN and SYDVKM. The CDR3 runs to 13 residues. The CDR3 here is CASMEIPKNIQYF. The CDR3 nucleotides are TGTGCCAGCATGGAGATACCCAAAAACATTCAGTACTTC.

This clone was found once. The chain joins TRBV12-3 or TRBV12-4 to TRBJ1-6; D unresolved. CDR3 length: 12 amino acids. Trimming took off 7 bases at V and 12 bases at J, with 13 bases between the two ends. For the CDR3, the DNA is TGTGCCAGCAAACGGTCGGGAGGACCCCTCCACTTT. Amino acids: CASKRSGGPLHF.

The V and J genes are TRBV11-2 and TRBJ2-2, with D uncertain. V lost 1 base and J 10 bases, leaving 10 bases between the germline ends. Germline V lookup: CDR1 SGHAT, CDR2 FQNNGV. The CDR3 has 13 amino acids. This chain's CDR3 is CASSLGQNEELFF. The DNA of the CDR3 is TGTGCCAGCAGCTTAGGCCAGAATGAGGAGCTGTTTTTT.

V usage is TRBV7-8 and J usage is TRBJ2-5; no clear D gene. Germline-derived CDR1 and CDR2 are SGHVS and FQNEAQ. The length of the CDR3 is 12 residues. Trimming removed 5 bases from V and 4 bases from J, with 8 bases in between. CDR3 coding DNA: TGTGCCAGCAGCCAGTACGGAGAGACCCAGTACTTC. Translation gives CASSQYGETQYF.

The chain combines TRBV20-1 with TRBJ1-2; no clear D. CDR1 DFQATT and CDR2 SNEGSKA come from the germline V gene (reference sequence). Trimming pared 2 bases from V and 2 bases from J, leaving 3 bases between. This CDR3 region has 11 residues. The CDR3 DNA is TGCAGTGCTAGACCGAACTATGGCTACACCTTC. It encodes CSARPNYGYTF.

J is TRBJ2-7 and V is TRBV11-1, with a tentative D call TRBD2 (5 bases). CDR1 is SGHAT, CDR2 FQDESV, per germline (reference sequence). The CDR3 is 14 residues long. The germline V and J ends were trimmed by 5 bases and 7 bases, with 18 bases remaining between them. CDR3 coding DNA: TGTGCCAGCAGCCTCCGAGGGCCCGTGGGTGAGCAGTACTTC. Amino acids: CASSLRGPVGEQYF. The entire variable domain, with the rest obtained from reference TRBV11-1 and TRBJ2-7, is as follows: EAEVAQSPRYKITEKSQAVAFWCDPISGHATLYWYRQILGQGPELLVQFQDESVVDDSQLPKDRFSAERLKGVDSTLKIQPAELGDSAMYLCASSLRGPVGEQYFGPGTRLTVT.

The chain links TRBV19 to TRBJ2-7; 7 bases are shared with TRBD1. This CDR3 region has 16 residues. V dropped 4 bases and J dropped 4; count of bases not matched to a gene: 13. The germline CDR1 and CDR2 sequences are LNHDA and SQIVND (reference sequence). The CDR3 coding sequence is TGTGCCAGTAGTACCCTAATAACAGGGGTGGTTTACGAGCAGTACTTC. It encodes CASSTLITGVVYEQYF.